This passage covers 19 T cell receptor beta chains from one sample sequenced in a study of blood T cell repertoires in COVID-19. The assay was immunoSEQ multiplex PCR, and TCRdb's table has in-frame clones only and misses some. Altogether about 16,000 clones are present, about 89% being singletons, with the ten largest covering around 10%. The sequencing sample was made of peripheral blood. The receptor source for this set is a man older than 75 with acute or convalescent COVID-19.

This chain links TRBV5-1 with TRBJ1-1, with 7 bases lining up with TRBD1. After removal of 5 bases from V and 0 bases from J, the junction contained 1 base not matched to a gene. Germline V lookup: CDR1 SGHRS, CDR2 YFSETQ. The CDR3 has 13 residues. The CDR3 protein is CASRGQMNTEAFF. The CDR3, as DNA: TGCGCCAGCAGGGGACAGATGAACACTGAAGCTTTCTTT.

CDR3: CASSLDRGGETQYF. The CDR3 bases are TGTGCCAGCAGCTTAGACAGGGGGGGGGAGACCCAGTACTTC. The chain is built from TRBV7-2 and TRBJ2-5; D is possibly TRBD1 (8 bases). The CDR3 covers 14 residues. Trimming took off 1 base at V and 5 bases at J, with 11 bases between the two ends. The V gene's germline CDR1 is SGHTA and CDR2 FQGNSA.

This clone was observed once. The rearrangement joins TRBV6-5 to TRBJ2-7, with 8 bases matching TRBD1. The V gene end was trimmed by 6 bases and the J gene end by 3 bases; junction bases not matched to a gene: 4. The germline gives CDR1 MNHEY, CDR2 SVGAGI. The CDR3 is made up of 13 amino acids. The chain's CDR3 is CASRTGQDYEQYF. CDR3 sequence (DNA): TGTGCCAGCAGGACGGGACAGGACTACGAGCAGTACTTC.

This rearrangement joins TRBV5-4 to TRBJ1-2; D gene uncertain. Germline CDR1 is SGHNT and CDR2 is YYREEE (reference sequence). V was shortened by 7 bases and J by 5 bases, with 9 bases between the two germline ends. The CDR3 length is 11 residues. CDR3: CASYSWYGYTF. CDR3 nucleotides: TGTGCCAGCTACTCCTGGTATGGCTACACCTTC.

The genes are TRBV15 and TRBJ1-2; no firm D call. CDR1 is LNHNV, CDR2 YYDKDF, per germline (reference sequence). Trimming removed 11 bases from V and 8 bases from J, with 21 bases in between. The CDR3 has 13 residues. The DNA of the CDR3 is TGTGCCGCGAGCGGGCGGAATCTTGGGGGCTACACCTTC. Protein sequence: CAASGRNLGGYTF.

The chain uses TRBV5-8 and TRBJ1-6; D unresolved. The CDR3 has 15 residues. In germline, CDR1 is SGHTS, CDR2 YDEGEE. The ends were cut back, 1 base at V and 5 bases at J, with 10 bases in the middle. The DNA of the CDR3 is TGTGCCAGCAGCTTGTGGAGTTTGGATAATTCACCCCTCCACTTT. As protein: CASSLWSLDNSPLHF.

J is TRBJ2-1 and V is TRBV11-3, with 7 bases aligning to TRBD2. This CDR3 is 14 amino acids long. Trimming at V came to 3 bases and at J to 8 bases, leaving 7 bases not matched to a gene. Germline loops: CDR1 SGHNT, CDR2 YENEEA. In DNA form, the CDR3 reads TGTGCCAGCAGCTTCCCTTCTGGGAGGGATGAGCAGTTCTTC. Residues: CASSFPSGRDEQFF.

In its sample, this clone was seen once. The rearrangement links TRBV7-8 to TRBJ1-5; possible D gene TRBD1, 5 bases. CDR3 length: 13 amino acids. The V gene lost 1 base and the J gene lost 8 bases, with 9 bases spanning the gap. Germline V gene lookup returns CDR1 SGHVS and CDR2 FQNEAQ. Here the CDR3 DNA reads TGTGCCAGCAGCTTAGAAGGGACTAAGCCCCAGCATTTT. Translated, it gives CASSLEGTKPQHF.

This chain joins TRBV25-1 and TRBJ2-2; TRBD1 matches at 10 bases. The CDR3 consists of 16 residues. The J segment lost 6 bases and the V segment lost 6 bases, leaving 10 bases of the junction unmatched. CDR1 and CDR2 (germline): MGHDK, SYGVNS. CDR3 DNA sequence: TGTGCCAGCAGGAAGCCGGGACAGGGGTTATCCGGGGAGCTGTTTTTT. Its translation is CASRKPGQGLSGELFF.

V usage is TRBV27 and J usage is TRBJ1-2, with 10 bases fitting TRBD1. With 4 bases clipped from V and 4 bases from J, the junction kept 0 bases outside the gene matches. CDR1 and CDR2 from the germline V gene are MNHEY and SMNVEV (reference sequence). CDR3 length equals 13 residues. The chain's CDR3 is CASSWDRGYGYTF. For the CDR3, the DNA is TGTGCCAGCAGTTGGGACAGGGGCTATGGCTACACCTTC.

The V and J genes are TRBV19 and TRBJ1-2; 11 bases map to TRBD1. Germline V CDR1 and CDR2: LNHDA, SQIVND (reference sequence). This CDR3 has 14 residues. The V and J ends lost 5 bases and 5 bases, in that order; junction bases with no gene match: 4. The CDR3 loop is CASSLGQGAYGYTF. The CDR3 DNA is TGTGCCAGTAGTCTCGGACAGGGGGCGTATGGCTACACCTTC.

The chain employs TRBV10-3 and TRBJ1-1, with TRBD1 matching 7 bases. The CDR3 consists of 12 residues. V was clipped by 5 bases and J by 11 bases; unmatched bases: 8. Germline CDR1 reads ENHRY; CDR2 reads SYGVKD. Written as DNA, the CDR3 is TGTGCCATCAGTAGGACAGGTGAAAGGGCTTTCTTT. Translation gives CAISRTGERAFF.

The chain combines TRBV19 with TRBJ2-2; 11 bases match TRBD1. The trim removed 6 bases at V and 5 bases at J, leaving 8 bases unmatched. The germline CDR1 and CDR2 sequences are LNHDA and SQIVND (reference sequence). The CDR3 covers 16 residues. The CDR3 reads CASSPDRGRLTGELFF. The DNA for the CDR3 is TGTGCCAGTAGCCCGGACAGGGGGCGGTTAACCGGGGAGCTGTTTTTT.

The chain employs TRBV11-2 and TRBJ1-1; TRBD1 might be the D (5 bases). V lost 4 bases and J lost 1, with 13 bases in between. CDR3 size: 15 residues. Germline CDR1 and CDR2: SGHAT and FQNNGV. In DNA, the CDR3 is TGTGCCAGCAGCTGGAGCGGGAGGGGGAACACTGAAGCTTTCTTT. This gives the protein CASSWSGRGNTEAFF.

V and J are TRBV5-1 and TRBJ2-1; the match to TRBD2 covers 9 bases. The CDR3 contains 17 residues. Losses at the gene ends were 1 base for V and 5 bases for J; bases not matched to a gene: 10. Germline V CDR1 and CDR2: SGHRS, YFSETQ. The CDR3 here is CASSLILGAGGDNEQFF. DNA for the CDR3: TGCGCCAGCAGCTTGATCCTGGGCGCGGGAGGGGACAATGAGCAGTTCTTC.

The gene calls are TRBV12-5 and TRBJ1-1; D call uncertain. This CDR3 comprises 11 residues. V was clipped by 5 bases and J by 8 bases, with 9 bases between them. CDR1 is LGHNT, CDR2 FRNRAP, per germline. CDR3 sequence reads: CASGPLGEAFF. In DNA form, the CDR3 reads TGTGCTAGTGGTCCCCTCGGGGAAGCTTTCTTT.

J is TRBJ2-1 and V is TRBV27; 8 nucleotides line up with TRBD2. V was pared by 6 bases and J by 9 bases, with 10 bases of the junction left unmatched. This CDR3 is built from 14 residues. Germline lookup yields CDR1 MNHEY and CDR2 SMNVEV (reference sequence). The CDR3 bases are TGTGCCAGCAGCTTCTCGGGACTAGGGATTGAGCAGTTCTTC. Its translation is CASSFSGLGIEQFF.

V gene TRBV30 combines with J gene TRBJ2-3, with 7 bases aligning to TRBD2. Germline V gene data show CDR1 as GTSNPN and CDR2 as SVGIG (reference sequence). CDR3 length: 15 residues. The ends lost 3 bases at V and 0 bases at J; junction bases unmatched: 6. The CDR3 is CAWSLRAGSTDTQYF. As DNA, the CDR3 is TGTGCCTGGAGCCTTCGAGCGGGGAGCACAGATACGCAGTATTTT.

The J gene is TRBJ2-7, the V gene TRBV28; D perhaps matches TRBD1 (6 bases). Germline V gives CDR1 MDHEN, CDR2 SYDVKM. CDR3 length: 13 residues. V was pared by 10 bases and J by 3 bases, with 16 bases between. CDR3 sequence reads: CATRTGKGYEQYF. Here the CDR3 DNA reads TGTGCCACCCGTACAGGGAAGGGCTACGAGCAGTACTTC. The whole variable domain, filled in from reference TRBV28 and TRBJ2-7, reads DVKVTQSSRYLVKRTGEKVFLECVQDMDHENMFWYRQDPGLGLRLIYFSYDVKMKEKGDIPEGYSVSREKKERFSLILESASTNQTSMYLCATRTGKGYEQYFGPGTRLTVT.